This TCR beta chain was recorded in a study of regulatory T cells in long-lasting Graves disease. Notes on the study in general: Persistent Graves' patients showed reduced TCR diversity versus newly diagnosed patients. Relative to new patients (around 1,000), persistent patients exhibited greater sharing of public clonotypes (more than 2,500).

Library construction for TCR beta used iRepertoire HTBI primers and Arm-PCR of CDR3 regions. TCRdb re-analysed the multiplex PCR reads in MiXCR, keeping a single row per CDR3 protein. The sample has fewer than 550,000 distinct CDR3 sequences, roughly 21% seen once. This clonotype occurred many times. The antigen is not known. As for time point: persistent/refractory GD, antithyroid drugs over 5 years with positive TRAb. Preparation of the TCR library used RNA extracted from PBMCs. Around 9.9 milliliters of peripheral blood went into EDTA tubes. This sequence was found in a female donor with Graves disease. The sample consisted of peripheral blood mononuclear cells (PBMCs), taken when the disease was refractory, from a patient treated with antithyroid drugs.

CDR3 coding DNA: TGTGCCAGCAGGCCCGGGACAGGACGCCGCCATTATGGCTACACCTTC. Its translation is CASRPGTGRRHYGYTF. This sequence joins TRBV27 and TRBJ1-2; TRBD1 agrees at 8 bases. CDR3 length: 16 amino acids. J lost 5 bases, V lost 6 bases, and 14 bases had no gene match. Per the germline V gene, CDR1 is MNHEY and CDR2 is SMNVEV (reference sequence).